One sample yielded the 17 T cell receptor beta chains listed below, sequenced in a study of blood T cells in healthy people across ages (dated by TCRdb to between 2014 and 2017). Preparation of the library involved 5' RACE. Sequenced on an Illumina HiSeq 2500. A second roughly 7 to 12 cycle PCR used a sample-barcoded 5' primer and a J-beta primer mix. TCRdb reanalyzed the raw reads on its own, using fastp at Q25 for trimming and MiXCR for clone calling, and kept in-frame beta chains. Rows matching on CDR3 protein sequence are summarized as one entry with the most common DNA and genes. The sample yields around 800,000 distinct CDR3 sequences; about 55% were counted once. The ten top clones hold about two fifths of the sample. The sequenced sample consisted of blood. These receptors were obtained from an older man in good health.

The chain couples TRBV5-1 to TRBJ2-5; TRBD1 agrees at 9 bases. After removal of 4 bases from V and 7 bases from J, the junction contained 5 bases not matched to a gene. This CDR3 has 13 residues. Looked up from germline, CDR1 is SGHRS and CDR2 is YFSETQ. CDR3 coding DNA: TGCGCCAGCAGCCCCCCGACAGGGGGGACCCAGTACTTC. Translating gives CASSPPTGGTQYF.

The rearrangement joins TRBV18 to TRBJ2-1; D may correspond to TRBD1 or TRBD2 (5 bases each). The CDR3 has 14 residues. V lost 3 bases and J lost 10, with 16 bases in between. The germline V gene encodes CDR1 KGHSH and CDR2 LQKENI. CDR3 region: CASSPLRGGAEQFF. The CDR3 DNA reads as TGTGCCAGCTCACCGCTGAGGGGTGGCGCGGAGCAGTTCTTC.

The J gene is TRBJ2-1, the V gene TRBV29-1; 10 nucleotides agree with TRBD2. The DNA end is a closer match to TRBJ2-7, so the J assignment may be wrong. From germline, CDR1 is SQVTM and CDR2 ANQGSEA. This CDR3 contains 16 residues. The chain's CDR3 is CSVRSGSGRYYNEQYF. The DNA for the CDR3 is TGCAGCGTCCGATCGGGTAGCGGGAGGTATTACAATGAGCAGTACTTC.

The CDR3: CASSPPRTSAGELFF. CDR3 nucleotides: TGTGCCAGCAGTCCCCCCCGGACTAGCGCCGGGGAGCTGTTTTTT. This chain connects TRBV28 to TRBJ2-2; 9 positions match TRBD2. This CDR3 is built from 15 residues. CDR1 is MDHEN and CDR2 is SYDVKM in the germline V gene. Trimming removed 5 bases from V and 6 bases from J; junction bases left unmatched: 7. The full variable domain, its missing parts supplied by reference TRBV28 and TRBJ2-2, is DVKVTQSSRYLVKRTGEKVFLECVQDMDHENMFWYRQDPGLGLRLIYFSYDVKMKEKGDIPEGYSVSREKKERFSLILESASTNQTSMYLCASSPPRTSAGELFFGEGSRLTVL.

This clonotype was observed a few times. This rearrangement joins TRBV10-3 to TRBJ2-4; D remains unclear. CDR1 is ENHRY and CDR2 is SYGVKD in the germline V gene. Trimming shortened V by 3 bases and J by 0 bases, and 9 bases separated the two germline ends. The CDR3 loop spans 15 amino acids. CDR3 in amino acids: CAISEDGEAKNIQYF. CDR3 nucleotides: TGTGCCATCAGTGAAGACGGAGAAGCCAAAAACATTCAGTACTTC.

This clonotype was picked up a small number of times. The chain uses TRBV7-2 and TRBJ2-1; TRBD2 agrees at 10 bases. With V trimmed by 4 bases and J by 2 bases, 5 bases remained unmatched. The CDR3 loop spans 16 amino acids. Germline V gene lookup returns CDR1 SGHTA and CDR2 FQGNSA. Here the CDR3 reads CASSSSSGGAYNEQFF. CDR3 nucleotides: TGTGCCAGCAGCTCTTCGAGCGGGGGGGCCTACAATGAGCAGTTCTTC.

There are a few counts of this clonotype. The chain joins TRBV5-6 to TRBJ2-4; D ambiguous. CDR3 length equals 15 residues. Per germline, CDR1 SGHDT and CDR2 YYEEEE. V was cut by 1 base and J by 0 bases, with 8 bases left in between. The CDR3 bases are TGTGCCAGCAGCTTGTTGGACCTAGCCAAAAACATTCAGTACTTC. Encoded protein: CASSLLDLAKNIQYF.

The chain has TRBV10-3 and TRBJ2-1; 7 positions match TRBD1. The J call may be faulty, since TRBJ2-7 better matches the DNA end. The CDR3 is 14 residues long. Germline lookup yields CDR1 ENHRY and CDR2 SYGVKD. CDR3 in DNA: TGTGCCATCAAAGGCAGGGGGTGGCCCTACGAGCAGTACTTC. This gives the protein CAIKGRGWPYEQYF.

A few counts support this clonotype. Here the CDR3 DNA reads TGCGCCAGCAGCTCTGACCCTGGGGCCAACGTCCTGACTTTC. It encodes CASSSDPGANVLTF. The chain employs TRBV5-1 and TRBJ2-6; D remains unclear. Trimming shortened V by 3 bases and J by 2 bases, and 6 bases separated the two germline ends. From germline, CDR1 is SGHRS and CDR2 YFSETQ. The CDR3 sequence is 14 residues long.

The rearrangement links TRBV15 to TRBJ2-1, with TRBD2 matching 8 bases. This CDR3 region has 15 residues. Germline V gives CDR1 LNHNV, CDR2 YYDKDF (reference sequence). V lost 4 bases, J lost 4 bases, and 6 bases stayed unmatched. CDR3 residues: CATSIRSGTYNEQFF. DNA for the CDR3: TGTGCCACCAGCATCCGTAGCGGGACGTACAATGAGCAGTTCTTC.

V and J are TRBV6-5 and TRBJ2-4; perhaps TRBD2 as D (6 bases). The J call is doubtful: the DNA matches TRBJ2-5 better. CDR3 size: 17 residues. Germline V gene sequence: CDR1 MNHEY, CDR2 SVGAGI. For the CDR3, the DNA is TGTGCCAGCAGTTACTCGAAGATGGCAGGGAGGCGAGAGACCCAGTACTTC. Its translation: CASSYSKMAGRRETQYF.

This sequence joins TRBV5-5 and TRBJ2-7, with D perhaps TRBD2 (5 bases). CDR3 length: 12 residues. V lost 1 base, J lost 6 bases, and 8 bases lay in between. The germline gives CDR1 SGHKS, CDR2 YYEKEE (reference sequence). CDR3 bases: TGTGCCAGCAGCTTGCTAGGGAGCGAGCAGTACTTC. As protein: CASSLLGSEQYF.

This clonotype has more than one count but fewer than ten. The chain carries TRBV11-1 and TRBJ2-3; TRBD2 matches at 8 bases. The junction had 20 bases not matched to a gene; V was cut back by 7 bases and J by 14 bases. CDR1 and CDR2 from the germline V gene are SGHAT and FQDESV (reference sequence). This CDR3 is built from 15 residues. The CDR3 sequence: CASTEAGTRGPNAYF. CDR3 coding DNA: TGTGCCAGCACCGAGGCCGGGACTAGGGGCCCGAACGCGTATTTT.

The chain links TRBV18 to TRBJ1-1, with D unclear. From germline, CDR1 is KGHSH and CDR2 LQKENI. The CDR3 is made up of 14 amino acids. Deletions cut 1 base from V and 0 bases from J, with 6 bases between. The DNA for the CDR3 is TGTGCCAGCTCACCACAAGTGATGAACACTGAAGCTTTCTTT. It is translated as CASSPQVMNTEAFF.

The chain carries TRBV7-2 and TRBJ2-1; TRBD2 matches 9 bases. The V gene end was trimmed by 0 bases and the J gene end by 6 bases; junction bases not matched to a gene: 12. Germline V lookup: CDR1 SGHTA, CDR2 FQGNSA. The length of the CDR3 is 18 residues. The CDR3 here is CASSLAGSGGRSVNEQFF. In DNA, the CDR3 is TGTGCCAGCAGCTTAGCCGGTAGCGGGGGACGCTCGGTCAATGAGCAGTTCTTC.

This sequence joins TRBV5-1 and TRBJ2-1; D is possibly TRBD1 or TRBD2 (5 bases each). The V gene's germline CDR1 is SGHRS and CDR2 YFSETQ. CDR3 size: 14 residues. Trimming removed 4 bases from V and 9 bases from J, with 17 bases in between. The CDR3: CASSSPSGTGEQFF. The CDR3 coding sequence is TGCGCCAGCAGCAGTCCAAGCGGTACAGGTGAGCAGTTCTTC.

The chain recombines TRBV5-1 with TRBJ1-4, with D possibly matching TRBD1 (6 bases). Germline V gene data show CDR1 as SGHRS and CDR2 as YFSETQ. V was cut by 4 bases and J by 8 bases, with 15 bases left in between. There are 14 residues in the CDR3. The CDR3 sequence: CASSATGQQEKLFF. In DNA form, the CDR3 reads TGCGCCAGCAGCGCAACAGGGCAGCAGGAAAAACTGTTTTTT.